A single sample is the source of the 10 T cell receptor beta chains below, sequenced in a study of blood T cell repertoires in COVID-19. Profiled with immunoSEQ multiplex PCR; TCRdb holds only in-frame clones, not every one. The data hold roughly 98,000 clones, with approximately 92% observed a single time. The sample was peripheral blood. Receptors were obtained from a woman aged 55-69 years with active COVID-19.

This chain uses TRBV5-5 with TRBJ1-4, with 11 bases aligning to TRBD1. The junction had 5 bases not matched to a gene; V was cut back by 4 bases and J by 0 bases. Germline assignment: CDR1 SGHKS and CDR2 YYEKEE (reference sequence). This CDR3 is 17 amino acids long. As DNA, the CDR3 is TGTGCCAGCAGCACAGGGACAGGGGGGACAACTAATGAAAAACTGTTTTTT. This sequence encodes CASSTGTGGTTNEKLFF.

The J gene is TRBJ1-1, the V gene TRBV28; D not resolved. The CDR3 covers 15 residues. Germline V gene data show CDR1 as MDHEN and CDR2 as SYDVKM. V was shortened by 6 bases and J by 1 base, with 15 bases between the two germline ends. CDR3 nucleotides: TGTGCCAGCAGGGAGCCTTCGCAAAAGAACACTGAAGCTTTCTTT. This translates into CASREPSQKNTEAFF.

The CDR3 DNA reads as TGTGCCAGCAGTCGTACAGGGCCTAGCACAGATACGCAGTATTTT. Encoded protein: CASSRTGPSTDTQYF. The V call is TRBV6-5, the J call TRBJ2-3; possible D gene TRBD1, 6 bases. V lost 5 bases to trimming and J lost 0 bases, with 12 bases between them. The CDR3 has 15 amino acids. The germline CDR1 and CDR2 sequences are MNHEY and SVGAGI.

V and J are TRBV7-2 and TRBJ2-3; TRBD1 matches 9 bases. The CDR3 totals 15 residues. The J segment lost 3 bases and the V segment lost 6 bases, leaving 7 bases of the junction unmatched. Germline assignment: CDR1 SGHTA and CDR2 FQGNSA. CDR3 sequence (DNA): TGTGCCAGCAGTCGAATGACAGGGGGGACAGATACGCAGTATTTT. It specifies CASSRMTGGTDTQYF. Filled out from reference TRBV7-2 and TRBJ2-3, the complete variable domain reads GAGVSQSPSNKVTEKGKDVELRCDPISGHTALYWYRQSLGQGLEFLIYFQGNSAPDKSGLPSDRFSAERTGGSVSTLTIQRTQQEDSAVYLCASSRMTGGTDTQYFGPGTRLTVL.

This chain links TRBV2 with TRBJ2-7, with 8 bases identical to TRBD1. The CDR3 covers 15 residues. Germline CDR1 SNHLY, CDR2 FYNNEI. J lost 4 bases, V lost 2 bases, and 7 bases had no gene match. The CDR3 here is CASSERTGRAYEQYF. CDR3 sequence (DNA): TGTGCCAGCAGTGAAAGGACAGGGCGCGCTTACGAGCAGTACTTC. Full variable domain (missing parts from reference TRBV2 and TRBJ2-7): EPEVTQTPSHQVTQMGQEVILRCVPISNHLYFYWYRQILGQKVEFLVSFYNNEISEKSEIFDDQFSVERPDGSNFTLKIRSTKLEDSAMYFCASSERTGRAYEQYFGPGTRLTVT.

This sequence joins TRBV30 and TRBJ1-2, with TRBD1 identical over 9 bases. Trimming took 3 bases from V and 5 from J; bases not matched to a gene: 4. This CDR3 region has 13 residues. Germline V gives CDR1 GTSNPN, CDR2 SVGIG (reference sequence). The CDR3 sequence is CAWSIGQGYGYTF. For the CDR3, the DNA is TGTGCCTGGAGCATAGGACAGGGGTATGGCTACACCTTC.

The V and J genes are TRBV6-6 and TRBJ1-1; TRBD1 might be the D (6 bases). The germline V gene has CDR1 MNHNY and CDR2 SVGAGI (reference sequence). The CDR3 spans 12 residues. Trimming pared 7 bases from V and 2 bases from J, leaving 8 bases between. The CDR3 sequence is CASTGTNTEAFF. The DNA of the CDR3 is TGTGCCAGCACCGGGACAAACACTGAAGCTTTCTTT.

The chain recombines TRBV6-5 with TRBJ1-5; 9 bases are shared with TRBD1. CDR1 is MNHEY, CDR2 SVGAGI, per germline. Losses at the gene ends were 9 bases for V and 3 bases for J; bases not matched to a gene: 6. This CDR3 has 14 amino acids. CDR3 residues: CASTTGGYNQPQHF. The CDR3 nucleotides are TGTGCCAGTACCACAGGGGGCTACAATCAGCCCCAGCATTTT.

The rearrangement uses TRBV5-1 and TRBJ1-4; 11 bases line up with TRBD1. The ends lost 4 bases at V and 7 bases at J; junction bases unmatched: 3. This CDR3 spans 14 amino acids. CDR1 and CDR2 (germline): SGHRS, YFSETQ. The CDR3 DNA reads as TGCGCCAGCAGCGTGGGACAGGGGGTTGAAAAACTGTTTTTT. It encodes CASSVGQGVEKLFF.

This clone has only one observation. The chain links TRBV7-2 to TRBJ2-5; D gene unclear. Germline V gene lookup returns CDR1 SGHTA and CDR2 FQGNSA. This CDR3 comprises 14 residues. Trimming took 1 base from V and 1 from J, leaving 7 bases between them. Here the CDR3 reads CASSLVGGQETQYF. The CDR3 region has the DNA TGTGCCAGCAGCTTAGTCGGTGGCCAAGAGACCCAGTACTTC. Looking up the rest from reference TRBV7-2 and TRBJ2-5 gives the full variable domain: GAGVSQSPSNKVTEKGKDVELRCDPISGHTALYWYRQSLGQGLEFLIYFQGNSAPDKSGLPSDRFSAERTGGSVSTLTIQRTQQEDSAVYLCASSLVGGQETQYFGPGTRLLVL.